Below, 10 T cell receptor beta chains from the same sample are listed, as sequenced in a study of neurological immune-mediated disorders. TCRdb ran MiXCR on the 5' RACE reads and lists one entry per CDR3 protein. This repertoire shows 70,000 or so distinct CDR3 sequences, 2.5% to 3.5% found once; its top ten account for about 5%. Material for sequencing was PBMCs. The receptors stem from a woman aged 50 to 60 with multiple sclerosis.

This clonotype was counted ten times or more. This chain uses TRBV5-6 with TRBJ1-5, with 11 bases lining up with TRBD1. CDR3 length: 15 residues. Germline V CDR1 and CDR2: SGHDT, YYEEEE. J gave up 7 bases and V 3 bases, and 6 bases lay outside the gene matches. CDR3 coding DNA: TGTGCCAGCAGCTACGGGACAGGGGGACGCCAGCCCCAGCATTTT. Translating it yields CASSYGTGGRQPQHF.

This clonotype was counted at least ten times. J is TRBJ2-1 and V is TRBV20-1; 7 bases are shared with TRBD2. Per the germline V gene, CDR1 is DFQATT and CDR2 is SNEGSKA (reference sequence). The CDR3 length is 13 residues. V lost 5 bases and J lost 8; bases outside the gene matches: 9. The CDR3 loop reads CSAQAAGEDEQFF. CDR3 nucleotides: TGCAGTGCTCAGGCCGCGGGGGAAGATGAGCAGTTCTTC.

Many counts were recorded for this clonotype. This chain connects TRBV28 to TRBJ2-4; 7 bases are shared with TRBD1. Germline CDR1 is MDHEN and CDR2 is SYDVKM. V lost 6 bases, J lost 6 bases, and 14 bases stayed unmatched. The CDR3 length is 16 residues. The CDR3 reads CASSRDRATQRNIQYF. In DNA, the CDR3 is TGTGCCAGCAGCCGTGACAGGGCCACCCAAAGAAACATTCAGTACTTC.

This clonotype appeared many times. This chain uses TRBV12-3 or TRBV12-4 with TRBJ2-5, with 9 bases lining up with TRBD1. The length of the CDR3 is 16 residues. Trimming cost V 3 bases and J 5 bases; bases outside gene matches: 10. The CDR3 loop reads CASSLLGRTGAETQYF. The CDR3 DNA sequence: TGTGCCAGCAGTTTGTTGGGCAGGACAGGGGCTGAGACCCAGTACTTC.

This clonotype was counted a few times. A much larger clone lies one base from this, so it may be a read error. The rearrangement joins TRBV5-1 to TRBJ1-3, with D perhaps matching TRBD1 (5 bases). V gave up 4 bases and J gave up 7 bases, with 15 bases separating them. Per the germline V gene, CDR1 is SGHRS and CDR2 is YFSETQ. This CDR3 spans 14 amino acids. CDR3 DNA: TGCGCCAGCAGCCAGCAGGACACCAGGAACACCATATATTTT. Its protein is CASSQQDTRNTIYF.

This clonotype was counted ten times or more. V gene TRBV6-1 combines with J gene TRBJ2-5; 7 positions agree with TRBD1. The germline gives CDR1 MNHNS, CDR2 SASEGT. The V and J ends lost 3 bases and 5 bases, in that order; junction bases with no gene match: 3. The CDR3 consists of 13 residues. The chain's CDR3 is CASSEDRRETQYF. As DNA, the CDR3 is TGTGCCAGCAGTGAGGACAGGAGGGAGACCCAGTACTTC.

In its sample, this clonotype was seen many times. The gene calls are TRBV12-3 or TRBV12-4 and TRBJ1-2, with a weak D call TRBD1 (5 bases). V lost 8 bases to trimming and J lost 8 bases, with 12 bases between them. There are 11 residues in the CDR3. The CDR3 loop is CASSTQGGYTF. The CDR3 DNA is TGTGCCAGCTCGACCCAGGGAGGCTACACCTTC.

This clonotype was seen many times. V usage is TRBV7-6 and J usage is TRBJ1-2; D unclear. Germline values: CDR1 SGHVS, CDR2 FNYEAQ. This CDR3 has 13 residues. The V end was cut by 4 bases, the J end by 5 bases, with 11 bases between. The CDR3 bases are TGTGCCAGCAGCTCTCCGGGATTATATGGCTACACCTTC. It specifies CASSSPGLYGYTF. Supplemented by reference TRBV7-6 and TRBJ1-2, the full variable domain reads GAGVSQSPRYKVTKRGQDVALRCDPISGHVSLYWYRQALGQGPEFLTYFNYEAQQDKSGLPNDRFSAERPEGSISTLTIQRTEQRDSAMYRCASSSPGLYGYTFGSGTRLTVV.

This clonotype was recorded many times. V is TRBV5-1 and J is TRBJ1-3, with a possible D match to TRBD1 (6 bases). CDR3 length equals 16 residues. Germline lookup yields CDR1 SGHRS and CDR2 YFSETQ. Between the trimmed V and J ends, which lost 1 base and 5 bases, there was a span of 16 bases. CDR3 DNA sequence: TGCGCCAGCAGCTTGACCGCGACGGGGGCTAGAAACACCATATATTTT. Translating it yields CASSLTATGARNTIYF.

This clonotype was counted many times. V gene TRBV11-2 combines with J gene TRBJ2-1, with 9 positions matching TRBD2. The V gene end was trimmed by 2 bases and the J gene end by 15 bases; junction bases not matched to a gene: 11. This CDR3 is 14 amino acids long. The germline CDR1 and CDR2 sequences are SGHAT and FQNNGV. The CDR3 sequence: CASSLFRSGGIMFF. In nucleotides, the CDR3 is TGTGCCAGCAGCTTATTCCGAAGCGGGGGGATTATGTTCTTC.